This entry describes one TCR beta chain. Its target is not known. Germline is not matched at one junction end, which may reflect a read error. The record originates from a study of blood T cells in healthy people across ages. General observations from the study: While age rose, TCR beta diversity per million T cells dropped in a roughly linear way. Calculation of diversity from one million T cells yielded estimates considered to be underestimates.

Next came a second PCR, run for about 7 to 11 cycles, which used a sample-barcoded 5' primer along with a J-beta primer mix. Every individual sample yielded 2.5 million or more paired-end reads (each containing CDR3). TCRdb reprocessed the 5' RACE reads via MiXCR and lists one record per CDR3 protein. The sample shows about a million distinct CDR3 sequences, around two fifths of them seen only once. This TCR came from a man in his late teens or twenties in good health. Source material: blood.

Here the CDR3 DNA reads TGTGCCAGCACCTTAGGGGCAGGGGGAACCAAAAACATTCAGTACTTC. Amino acids: CASTLGAGGTKNIQYF. The chain employs TRBV7-2 and TRBJ2-4, with 7 bases aligning to TRBD1. The CDR3 has 16 residues. The germline V gene encodes CDR1 SGHTA and CDR2 FQGNSA.